The sequence of this T cell receptor beta chain was determined in a study of CD8 T cells in Susac syndrome. Reverse transcription used about 0.45 to 1 ug RNA and random hexamers. By means of immunoSEQ multiplex PCR, TCR beta CDR3 spanning 54 Vbeta and 13 Jbeta underwent amplification. TCRdb recomputed calls from the immunoSEQ multiplex PCR reads with MiXCR, one row per CDR3 protein. The sample holds a few hundred thousand distinct CDR3 sequences, over 90% seen once. This clonotype appeared a few times. No antigen is known for it. The study's findings and limits: The TCR sequencing and HLA analysis in the study involved a relatively small number of individuals, as the study acknowledged.

J gave up 9 bases and V 4 bases, and 3 bases lay outside the gene matches. The CDR3 runs 13 residues. CDR1 is SGHTA, CDR2 FQGNSA, per germline. The chain joins TRBV7-2 to TRBJ2-1; 10 nucleotides match TRBD2. Material: CD4+ T cells from PBMCs. This clonotype was sampled from a human donor with multiple sclerosis. DNA for the CDR3: TGTGCCAGCAGCTCCTTAGCGGGGGGTGAGCAGTTCTTC. Its protein is CASSSLAGGEQFF.